This note documents a single T cell receptor (beta chain) sequence. These data come from a study of blood T cell repertoires in COVID-19. Repertoires were generated with immunoSEQ multiplex PCR, while TCRdb's copy carries only in-frame clones and drops some. The sample has about 120,000 clones, roughly 90% seen once. V gave up 3 bases and J gave up 5 bases, with 11 bases separating them. The CDR3 runs 14 residues. From germline, CDR1 is LNHDA and CDR2 SQIVND (reference sequence). The V and J genes are TRBV19 and TRBJ1-5, with D unclear. The specimen sequenced was peripheral blood. This clonotype was sampled from a woman in her fifties or sixties with COVID-19, enrolled during active disease. The CDR3 here is CASSMAGAYQPQHF. CDR3 sequence (DNA): TGTGCCAGTAGTATGGCAGGTGCGTATCAGCCCCAGCATTTT.